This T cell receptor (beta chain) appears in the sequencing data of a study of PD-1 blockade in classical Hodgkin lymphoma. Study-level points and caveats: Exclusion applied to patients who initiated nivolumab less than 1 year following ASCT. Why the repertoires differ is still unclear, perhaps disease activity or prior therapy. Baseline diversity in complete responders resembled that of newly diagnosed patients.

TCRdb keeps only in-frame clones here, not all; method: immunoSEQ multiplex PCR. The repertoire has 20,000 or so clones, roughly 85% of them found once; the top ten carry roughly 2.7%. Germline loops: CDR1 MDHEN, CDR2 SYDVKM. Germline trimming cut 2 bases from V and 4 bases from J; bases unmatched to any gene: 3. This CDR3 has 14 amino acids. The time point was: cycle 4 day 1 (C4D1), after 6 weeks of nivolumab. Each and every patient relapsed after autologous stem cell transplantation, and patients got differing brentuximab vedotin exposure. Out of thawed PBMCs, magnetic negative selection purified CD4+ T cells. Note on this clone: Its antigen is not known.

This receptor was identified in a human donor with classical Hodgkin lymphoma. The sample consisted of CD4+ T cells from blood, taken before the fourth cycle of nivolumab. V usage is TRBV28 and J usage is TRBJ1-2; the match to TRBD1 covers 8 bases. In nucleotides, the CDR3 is TGTGCCAGCAGTTTACCGGACAGGGCCTATGGCTACACCTTC. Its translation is CASSLPDRAYGYTF.